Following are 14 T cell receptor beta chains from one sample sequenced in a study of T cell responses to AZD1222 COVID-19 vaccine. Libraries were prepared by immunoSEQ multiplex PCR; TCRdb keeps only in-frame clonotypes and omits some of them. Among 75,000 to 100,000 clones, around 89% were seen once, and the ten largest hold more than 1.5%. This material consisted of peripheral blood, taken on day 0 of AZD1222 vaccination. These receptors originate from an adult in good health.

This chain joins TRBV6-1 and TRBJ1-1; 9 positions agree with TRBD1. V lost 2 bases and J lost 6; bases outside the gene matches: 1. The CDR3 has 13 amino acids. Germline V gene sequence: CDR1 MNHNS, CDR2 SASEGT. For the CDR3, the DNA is TGTGCCAGCAGTGAACGGACAGGGGCTGAAGCTTTCTTT. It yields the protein CASSERTGAEAFF.

The DNA for the CDR3 is TGTGCCAGCAGCGTTAGGGGGAGCGTTTGGGAGACCCAGTACTTC. Translated, it gives CASSVRGSVWETQYF. This chain joins TRBV9 and TRBJ2-5, with a possible D match to TRBD1 (6 bases). The ends were cut back, 2 bases at V and 5 bases at J, with 16 bases in the middle. Germline assignment: CDR1 SGDLS and CDR2 YYNGEE. The CDR3 is 15 amino acids.

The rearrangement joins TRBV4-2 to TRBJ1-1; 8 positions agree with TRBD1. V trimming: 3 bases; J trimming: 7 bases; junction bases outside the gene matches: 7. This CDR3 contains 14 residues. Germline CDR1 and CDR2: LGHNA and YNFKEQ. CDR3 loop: CASSQLGQAGEAFF. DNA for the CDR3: TGTGCCAGCAGCCAGCTGGGACAGGCAGGTGAAGCTTTCTTT.

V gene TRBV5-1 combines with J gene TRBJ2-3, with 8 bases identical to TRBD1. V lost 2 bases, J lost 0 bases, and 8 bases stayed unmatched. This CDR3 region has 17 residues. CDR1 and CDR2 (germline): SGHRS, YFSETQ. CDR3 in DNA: TGCGCCAGCAGCTTAAAAGCCGGGACAGGCAGCACAGATACGCAGTATTTT. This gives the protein CASSLKAGTGSTDTQYF.

The CDR3 DNA follows: TGTGCCAGCAGTTTCAGGGGTGGCTATGGCTACACCTTC. The encoded protein is CASSFRGGYGYTF. This rearrangement joins TRBV12-3 or TRBV12-4 to TRBJ1-2, with TRBD1 as a possible D gene (6 bases). Trimming stripped 3 bases from V and 4 bases from J, with 9 bases between. The CDR3 spans 13 residues.

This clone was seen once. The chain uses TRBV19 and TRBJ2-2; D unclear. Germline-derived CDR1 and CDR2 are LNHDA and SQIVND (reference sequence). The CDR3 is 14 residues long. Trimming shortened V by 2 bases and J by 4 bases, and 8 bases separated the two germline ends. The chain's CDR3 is CASSILGATGELFF. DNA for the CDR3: TGTGCCAGTAGTATACTGGGTGCCACCGGGGAGCTGTTTTTT.

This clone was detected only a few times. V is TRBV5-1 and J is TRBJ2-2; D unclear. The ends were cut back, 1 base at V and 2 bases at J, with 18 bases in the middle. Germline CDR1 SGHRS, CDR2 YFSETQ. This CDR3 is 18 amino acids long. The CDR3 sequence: CASSLYSLWQTNTGELFF. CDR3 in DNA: TGCGCCAGCAGCTTGTACTCTTTATGGCAGACTAACACCGGGGAGCTGTTTTTT.

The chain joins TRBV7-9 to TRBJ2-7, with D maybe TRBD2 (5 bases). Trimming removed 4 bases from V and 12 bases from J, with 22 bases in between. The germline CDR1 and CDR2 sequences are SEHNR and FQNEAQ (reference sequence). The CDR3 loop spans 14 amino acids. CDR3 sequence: CASSSSGWTDPRYF. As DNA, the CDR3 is TGTGCCAGCAGCTCGTCGGGGTGGACGGACCCTAGGTACTTC.

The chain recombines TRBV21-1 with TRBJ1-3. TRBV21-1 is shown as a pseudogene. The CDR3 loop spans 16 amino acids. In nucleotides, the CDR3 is TGTGCCAGCAGCATTCCGGGACCACCAGGTGGAAACACCATATATTTT. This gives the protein CASSIPGPPGGNTIYF.

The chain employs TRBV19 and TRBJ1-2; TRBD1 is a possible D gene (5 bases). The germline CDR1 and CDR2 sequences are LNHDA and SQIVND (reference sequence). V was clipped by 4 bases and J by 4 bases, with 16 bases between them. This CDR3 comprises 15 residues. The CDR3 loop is CASSTEGTEAYGYTF. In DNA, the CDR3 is TGTGCCAGTAGTACGGAGGGGACCGAGGCCTATGGCTACACCTTC.

The DNA for the CDR3 is TGTGCCAGCAGCCTGCGGAGGGTACAAGAGACCCAGTACTTC. Translating gives CASSLRRVQETQYF. V and J are TRBV3-1 (or the pseudogene TRBV3-2) and TRBJ2-5; a weak D match, TRBD2 (6 bases). Germline V gives CDR1 LGHDT, CDR2 YNNKEL (reference sequence). Trimming removed 4 bases at V and 2 bases at J, with 11 bases between. CDR3 length: 14 residues.

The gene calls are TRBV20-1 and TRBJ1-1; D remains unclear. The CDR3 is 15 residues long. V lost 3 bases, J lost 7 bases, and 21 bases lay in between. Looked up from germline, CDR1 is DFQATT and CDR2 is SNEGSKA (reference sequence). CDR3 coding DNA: TGCAGTGCTAGTCCTCTTCAAGGGAGTTGGAATGAAGCTTTCTTT. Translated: CSASPLQGSWNEAFF.

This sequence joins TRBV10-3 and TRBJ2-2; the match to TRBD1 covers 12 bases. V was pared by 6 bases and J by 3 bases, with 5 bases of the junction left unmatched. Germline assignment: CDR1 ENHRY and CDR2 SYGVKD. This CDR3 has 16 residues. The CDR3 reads CAISAGTGGYTGELFF. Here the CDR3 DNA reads TGTGCCATCAGCGCCGGGACAGGGGGCTACACCGGGGAGCTGTTTTTT.

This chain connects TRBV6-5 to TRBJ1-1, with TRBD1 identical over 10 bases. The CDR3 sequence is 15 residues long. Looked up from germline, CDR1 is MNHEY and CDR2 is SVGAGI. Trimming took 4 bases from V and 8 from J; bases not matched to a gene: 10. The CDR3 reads CASSLRGGTGAEAFF. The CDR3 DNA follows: TGTGCCAGCAGTTTACGGGGGGGGACAGGGGCCGAAGCTTTCTTT.